These 15 T cell receptor beta chains were all obtained from the same sample, sequenced in a study of blood T cell repertoires in COVID-19. The assay was immunoSEQ multiplex PCR, and TCRdb's table has in-frame clones only and misses some. The sample lists over 200,000 clones, around 87% occurring once. Sequencing input: peripheral blood. These receptor sequences come from a woman aged 45-65 years with acute or convalescent COVID-19.

V is TRBV19 and J is TRBJ2-7; D is possibly TRBD1 (5 bases). The CDR3 length is 13 residues. From germline, CDR1 is LNHDA and CDR2 SQIVND (reference sequence). Trimming pared 4 bases from V and 4 bases from J, leaving 11 bases between. CDR3 bases: TGTGCCAGTAGTACCGGCCAGGGATACGAGCAGTACTTC. It translates to CASSTGQGYEQYF.

The CDR3 loop is CASSLAGIQETQYF. The CDR3 coding sequence is TGCGCCAGCAGCTTGGCGGGGATACAAGAGACCCAGTACTTC. The chain uses TRBV5-1 and TRBJ2-5; D is perhaps TRBD2 (5 bases). V lost 0 bases and J 2 bases, leaving 8 bases between the germline ends. There are 14 residues in the CDR3. CDR1 and CDR2 (germline): SGHRS, YFSETQ.

V usage is TRBV12-3 or TRBV12-4 and J usage is TRBJ2-7; no clear D gene. Trimming left V 4 bases short and J 6 bases short, with 13 bases between. CDR3 length: 13 amino acids. The CDR3 here is CASSSSTLSEQYF. The DNA of the CDR3 is TGTGCCAGCAGTTCGTCGACTCTAAGCGAGCAGTACTTC.

The CDR3 DNA reads TGTGCCAGCAGCCCCAGGACAGGGGGTAATGAAAAACTGTTTTTT. Its translation: CASSPRTGGNEKLFF. The J gene is TRBJ1-4, the V gene TRBV7-2; 10 bases fit TRBD1. V was pared by 5 bases and J by 4 bases, with 4 bases of the junction left unmatched. Germline V gene data show CDR1 as SGHTA and CDR2 as FQGNSA. CDR3 size: 15 residues.

The chain carries TRBV5-1 and TRBJ2-7, with a tentative D call TRBD1 (5 bases). Germline assignment: CDR1 SGHRS and CDR2 YFSETQ. The V gene lost 1 base and the J gene lost 0 bases, with 20 bases spanning the gap. The CDR3 is made up of 18 amino acids. The CDR3, as DNA: TGCGCCAGCAGCTTGCGCGACCGGACAACCCGGATCTCCTACGAGCAGTACTTC. It codes for CASSLRDRTTRISYEQYF.

The chain joins TRBV5-1 to TRBJ1-3; tentatively, D is TRBD1 (5 bases). This CDR3 region has 16 residues. The V and J ends lost 4 bases and 6 bases respectively, with 20 bases between them. CDR1 and CDR2 (germline): SGHRS, YFSETQ. The CDR3 region is CASSPGRGLGKNTIYF. CDR3 DNA: TGCGCCAGCAGCCCCGGGAGGGGCCTAGGGAAAAACACCATATATTTT.

The chain recombines TRBV7-9 with TRBJ1-6; 10 nucleotides align to TRBD1. V dropped 6 bases and J dropped 10; count of bases not matched to a gene: 6. The CDR3 runs to 14 residues. Germline V gene data show CDR1 as SEHNR and CDR2 as FQNEAQ (reference sequence). CDR3 coding DNA: TGTGCCAGCAGGGAGGGGACAGGGGACTCACCCCTCCACTTT. Translating it yields CASREGTGDSPLHF.

The V call is TRBV6-2 or TRBV6-3, the J call TRBJ1-3; tentative D call: TRBD1 (5 bases). V was cut by 2 bases and J by 0 bases, with 5 bases left in between. The CDR3 contains 14 residues. Germline V lookup: CDR1 MNHEY, CDR2 SVGEGT. CDR3 in amino acids: CASSYDSSGNTIYF. CDR3 DNA: TGTGCCAGCAGTTACGACAGCTCTGGAAACACCATATATTTT.

The chain carries TRBV18 and TRBJ2-3; TRBD2 aligns across 9 bases. The CDR3 runs 16 residues. V lost 3 bases to trimming and J lost 1 base; unmatched junction nucleotides: 5. CDR1 is KGHSH and CDR2 is LQKENI in the germline V gene. The CDR3 DNA reads as TGTGCCAGCTCACCGAATAGCGGGGGACGCACAGATACGCAGTATTTT. It encodes CASSPNSGGRTDTQYF.

The rearrangement uses TRBV19 and TRBJ2-7, with a tentative D call TRBD2 (5 bases). This CDR3 spans 14 amino acids. Germline-derived CDR1 and CDR2 are LNHDA and SQIVND (reference sequence). Trimming removed 6 bases from V and 1 base from J, with 13 bases in between. DNA for the CDR3: TGTGCCAGTAGGGAGGCAGGCCGTTCCTACGAGCAGTACTTC. Protein sequence: CASREAGRSYEQYF.

The V and J genes are TRBV28 and TRBJ1-5; the D gene is possibly TRBD1 (5 bases). The CDR3 length is 12 residues. CDR1 is MDHEN, CDR2 SYDVKM, per germline. The V end lost 7 bases, the J end lost 7 bases, and 11 bases lay between the germline ends. The CDR3 nucleotides read TGTGCCAGCACTTACCGGGGGCAGCCCCAGCATTTT. Protein sequence: CASTYRGQPQHF.

The V call is TRBV10-3, the J call TRBJ1-2; 9 bases map to TRBD1. The CDR3 covers 15 residues. The junction had 5 bases not matched to a gene; V was cut back by 0 bases and J by 6 bases. Per the germline V gene, CDR1 is ENHRY and CDR2 is SYGVKD. In DNA form, the CDR3 reads TGTGCCATCAGTGAGTCGGTACAGGGGGCGGATGGCTACACCTTC. It translates to CAISESVQGADGYTF.

This chain joins TRBV25-1 and TRBJ2-5, with 10 nucleotides matching TRBD2. Per germline, CDR1 MGHDK and CDR2 SYGVNS. V trimming: 6 bases; J trimming: 5 bases; junction bases outside the gene matches: 9. The CDR3 has 15 residues. CDR3 amino acids: CASRSSSGGGETQYF. The CDR3, as DNA: TGTGCCAGCAGGAGCTCTAGCGGGGGCGGCGAGACCCAGTACTTC. The full variable domain, rest sourced from reference TRBV25-1 and TRBJ2-5, is EADIYQTPRYLVIGTGKKITLECSQTMGHDKMYWYQQDPGMELHLIHYSYGVNSTEKGDLSSESTVSRIRTEHFPLTLESARPSHTSQYLCASRSSSGGGETQYFGPGTRLLVL.

The chain links TRBV28 to TRBJ2-1, with 13 bases that match TRBD2. CDR1 and CDR2 from the germline V gene are MDHEN and SYDVKM. V lost 1 base and J lost 2; bases outside the gene matches: 2. The CDR3 is made up of 17 amino acids. The CDR3 region is CASSLSGTSGTYNEQFF. The CDR3 coding sequence is TGTGCCAGCAGTTTATCCGGGACTAGCGGGACCTACAATGAGCAGTTCTTC. The full variable domain, in which reference TRBV28 and TRBJ2-1 provide the parts outside the CDR3, is DVKVTQSSRYLVKRTGEKVFLECVQDMDHENMFWYRQDPGLGLRLIYFSYDVKMKEKGDIPEGYSVSREKKERFSLILESASTNQTSMYLCASSLSGTSGTYNEQFFGPGTRLTVL.

This sequence joins TRBV11-1 and TRBJ2-5; D is perhaps TRBD2 (7 bases). This CDR3 has 16 amino acids. Between the trimmed V and J ends, which lost 8 bases and 1 base, there was a span of 20 bases. Germline CDR1 SGHAT, CDR2 FQDESV (reference sequence). The chain's CDR3 is CASGTLGGAPQETQYF. The CDR3 nucleotides are TGTGCCAGCGGTACCCTGGGGGGGGCCCCCCAAGAGACCCAGTACTTC.